This T cell receptor beta chain is from a study of T cells in Graves' hyperthyroidism and ophthalmopathy. As for the study in general: Peripheral blood was acquired at first diagnosis, ahead of any therapy whatsoever.

Uncontrolled infection, other autoimmune disease, pregnancy or lactation led to exclusion. General study results and limits: Patients with ophthalmopathy were separated from those with stable hyperthyroidism by a 13 V-J model. Ophthalmopathy was predicted by the model a median of roughly 6 months ahead of onset.

The TCR beta CDR3 regions underwent amplification using RNA transcripts as the source. The HTBI primer set drove a first-round RT-PCR of the TCR CDR3. A single record per CDR3 protein comes from TCRdb applying MiXCR to the multiplex PCR reads. The sample shows more than 450,000 distinct CDR3 sequences, 15% to 20% of them seen only once. There are a few counts of this clonotype. What it recognizes is unknown. Germline assignment: CDR1 SGHTA and CDR2 FQGNSA. Trimming cost V 5 bases and J 6 bases, with 20 bases left between them. CDR3 length equals 15 residues. This receptor was obtained from a man aged 35-49 years with Graves' ophthalmopathy. The sample was blood. The chain is built from TRBV7-2 and TRBJ2-7, with a possible D match to TRBD1 (6 bases). CDR3 nucleotides: TGTGCCAGCAGCCCAGCCCCGGGACAAGCCTCCGAGCAGTACTTC. Translating gives CASSPAPGQASEQYF.